This note documents a single T cell receptor (beta chain) sequence. Which antigen it targets is not known. Within one base of it there is no much larger clone, and no base qualities were kept. This record belongs to a study of Ad26.COV2.S vaccination and SARS-CoV-2 variants (dated by TCRdb to about 2021). Some background on the complete study: Donors in the vaccine arm were drawn from COV1001, a phase I-IIa trial of Ad26.COV2.S in healthy adults that was multicentre, randomized, double-blind and placebo-controlled. Ad26.COV2.S was given intramuscularly at 5x10^10 or 1x10^11 viral particles, as a single shot or as two shots 56 days apart. TCRbeta repertoire sequencing served as the tool for gauging how specific and how broad the SARS-CoV-2-reactive T cell receptors were following Ad26.COV2.S vaccination. Trial participants were randomized into five groups of five, in which low-dose or high-dose Ad26.COV2.S was given once or twice, or placebo was given on both occasions. A total of approximately 30 samples were included in the TCR-sequenced set, comprising around 19 Ad26.COV2.S vaccine recipients, 5 placebo recipients and 8 SARS-CoV-2 convalescent individuals. Investigators remained blinded to trial group allocation during experiments and outcome assessment. Study-wide findings and limitations: Substantial breadth of spike-specific CD8+ and CD4+ T cell responses was reported after vaccination. Spike-specific TCR breadth was higher in Ad26.COV2.S recipients than in placebo recipients (P = 0.0014). Non-spike TCR breadth was comparable between vaccine and placebo recipients, consistent with the vaccine containing only spike. The study lacked the statistical power to compare responses across vaccine doses or regimens. The authors noted that total T cell responses may have been underestimated by the TCR breadth and depth analyses.

TCRbeta CDR3 regions were sequenced with the immunoSEQ Assay. After extraction, genomic DNA underwent amplification by bias-controlled multiplex PCR, followed by high-throughput sequencing. In the paper's pipeline: To quantify the absolute abundance of each unique TCRbeta CDR3 region, sequences were collapsed and filtered. T cell fraction was estimated by normalization of TCRbeta template counts to usable DNA, with usable DNA being measured through amplification of reference genes present in all nucleated cells. Repertoire TCRs were annotated as SARS-CoV-2-specific when V gene, CDR3 amino acid sequence and J gene were exactly matched to a known reactive TCR set. The reference SARS-CoV-2 TCR set was obtained from MIRA and was filtered for enrichment in COVID-19-positive ImmuneCODE repertoires, whereby public or cross-reactive TCRs were removed. Using the MIRA antigens, annotated TCRs were further analysed by specific ORF or by position within an ORF. Breadth was defined as annotated unique rearrangements over total unique productive rearrangements; depth was the summed frequency of those rearrangements. Two-sided Wilcoxon rank-sum tests were used to compare TCR breadth between groups. Drawn from immuneACCESS, this table holds only the in-frame rearrangements with V and J called that TCRdb kept. Clones are partly lost; checked studies trace under half to an unresolved V gene and leave the rest unexplained. That table is the source of V, J and clone size, and D and trimming were worked out from the DNA. This sample holds 350,000 to 500,000 clones; less than 95% were observed only once. Roughly 4% of the sample is in the top ten clones.

The intended sense of this specimen's treatment or condition label: 15 to 20 received Ad26.COV2.S at low or high dose, single or two shots; 5 received placebo; per-sample allocation not given. Repertoires of vaccine and placebo recipients were sequenced from samples collected on day 63 after the first injection. Cohort 1b enrolled about 25 adults aged 18-55 years at a single site in Boston, USA, between 29 July and 7 August 2020. As a vaccine, Ad26.COV2.S was a replication-incompetent adenovirus type 26 vector that expressed a prefusion-stabilized SARS-CoV-2 spike protein derived from the original Wuhan strain. Compared with germline, V lacks 0 bases and J lacks 13 bases; bases without a gene match: 1. In the germline V gene, CDR1 corresponds to MNHNS and CDR2 to SASEGT. The CDR3 holds 12 amino acids from the cysteine to the phenylalanine. Solely the CDR3 DNA is kept, with 36 bases framed from the first base.

The sequencing used peripheral blood, collected in a trial of Ad26.COV2.S vaccine versus placebo. The sequence derives from a person aged 18-60 years who received the Ad26.COV2.S COVID-19 vaccine or a placebo. The rearrangement combines TRBV6-1 with TRBJ2-1, and 9 junctional nucleotides match TRBD1. Here is the DNA: TGTGCCAGCAGTGAAGCGGGACAGGGCCAGTTCTTC. Its protein product is CASSEAGQGQFF.